This T cell receptor (beta chain) is from a study of OX40 agonist ivuxolimab in advanced cancers. For the study in its entirety: The costimulatory receptor OX40 (CD134) was targeted by ivuxolimab, a fully human IgG2 agonistic monoclonal antibody. Prior anti-PD-1, anti-PD-L1 or anti-CTLA-4 therapy was permitted, and checkpoint inhibitors had been received by about two fifths of dose-escalation patients. Intravenous ivuxolimab was administered to patients every 2 weeks at six dose levels: 0.01, 0.1, 0.3, 1.5, 3 and 10 mg/kg. Of the roughly 54 dose-escalation patients, hepatocellular carcinoma was present in about 20, melanoma in roughly 15, renal cell carcinoma in 9 and head and neck cancer in 9. The paper describes the monotherapy dose-escalation part (N = 52 patients) of the phase I trial of ivuxolimab. The point of sequencing TCRbeta in the periphery was to test whether ivuxolimab changed TCR sequence diversity and drove clonal T-cell expansion. In the dose-escalation cohort, roughly 82% of patients were male, and the mean age was 60 years with a range of about 23 to 79. Partial responses were achieved by three dose-escalation patients, of whom one had hepatocellular carcinoma and two had cutaneous melanoma.

This clone was seen a handful of times. The antigen this receptor binds is unknown. It has no much larger one-base neighbor in the sample; base qualities were not kept. The trial excluded patients who had a history of autoimmune disease or who were on systemic immunosuppression. In every dose cohort, peripheral blood was drawn for TCR sequencing at baseline, cycle 4 day 1, and cycle 7 day 1. The samples were taken from a phase I, first-in-human, multicenter, open-label dose-escalation trial of ivuxolimab. The trial enrolled adults with locally advanced or metastatic head and neck squamous cell, hepatocellular, melanoma or renal cell carcinoma. Before TCR sequencing, CD4+ T cells and CD8+ T cells from peripheral blood were sorted into separate populations. The V end loses 2 bases and the J end loses 4 bases, and a stretch of 8 bases separates them. The CDR1 and CDR2 encoded by the germline V gene are SNHLY and FYNNEI. The CDR3 spans 14 residues, from the cysteine through the phenylalanine. Solely the CDR3 DNA is kept, with 42 bases framed from the first base.

Overall study results and their limits: On average, CD8+ T cells showed more expanded clones than CD4+ T cells after ivuxolimab. Low levels of normalized T-cell clonal expansion were also shown by some nonresponding patients. The antigen specificity of the peripheral T cells that underwent clonal expansion was not determined. Clonal expansion of both CD4+ and CD8+ blood T cells was observed from baseline to week 6 at doses 0.1 to 3.0 mg/kg. In the 0.1-3.0 mg/kg groups, partial responders had among the lowest normalized peripheral clonal expansion, particularly in CD8+ T cells.

For sequencing of the TCRbeta CDR3 region, genomic DNA was extracted from the sorted cells. The immunoSEQ Assay was used to sequence the TCRbeta CDR3 regions. This is the immuneACCESS table as TCRdb keeps it, with only in-frame sequences that have V and J called. A part of the clones is gone; compared with another copy, unresolved V genes explain less than half, and the rest is unexplained. The sample table contains about 14,000 clones; only one count was recorded for around four fifths of them. The top ten hold approximately 37% of the sample. The sequencing here drew on CD4+ or CD8+ T cells sorted from blood, taken in a trial of the OX40 agonist ivuxolimab. The TCR comes from an adult with an advanced solid tumor such as melanoma, head and neck, liver or kidney cancer. The chain is made from TRBV2 and TRBJ1-4, and possibly TRBD1, on 5 matching bases. The DNA sequence is given as TGTGCCAGCAGTGAACCAGGGTTTAATGAAAAACTGTTTTTT. It specifies CASSEPGFNEKLFF.